Listed below are T cell receptor beta chains from one sample, sequenced in a study of CD8 T cells in Susac syndrome. MiXCR was run by TCRdb on the immunoSEQ multiplex PCR reads, yielding one entry per CDR3 protein. The data show about 130,000 distinct CDR3 sequences, 90% to 95% seen once. Input material: CD8+ T cells from PBMCs. The receptors come from a human donor with multiple sclerosis. The CDR3 runs from the conserved cysteine through the conserved F or W. The order of the fields is D gene, clone size, J gene, V gene, CDR3 length, CDR3 protein, CDR3 DNA. D genes are given only for firm matches. Rows give clone size only sometimes, using once, few, many, or a class for an expanded clone.

. | once | TRBJ2-1 | TRBV27 | 14 | CASKPARPYNEQFF | TGTGCCAGCAAGCCGGCTAGGCCTTACAATGAGCAGTTCTTC
. | . | TRBJ1-2 | TRBV19 | 11 | CASEDNYGYTF | TGTGCCAGTGAGGATAACTATGGCTACACCTTC
TRBD1 | . | TRBJ1-2 | TRBV3-1 | 15 | CASSQVMTGDYGYTF | TGTGCCAGCAGCCAGGTTATGACAGGGGACTATGGCTACACCTTC
. | . | TRBJ2-2 | TRBV25-1 | 15 | CASRSGLQTPGELFF | TGTGCCAGCAGATCGGGTCTCCAAACCCCCGGGGAGCTGTTTTTT
. | . | TRBJ2-4 | TRBV6-5 | 14 | CASSYGLAKNIQYF | TGTGCCAGCAGTTACGGGCTAGCCAAAAACATTCAGTACTTC
TRBD1 | . | TRBJ1-5 | TRBV6-5 | 14 | CASSLGQTNQPQHF | TGTGCCAGCAGTTTGGGACAGACCAATCAGCCCCAGCATTTT
. | . | TRBJ1-1 | TRBV3-1 | 14 | CASSQDVGTTEAFF | TGTGCCAGCAGCCAAGATGTCGGAACAACTGAAGCTTTCTTT
TRBD2 | . | TRBJ2-5 | TRBV9 | 15 | CASSVVGTNQETQYF | TGTGCCAGCAGCGTAGTGGGGACTAATCAAGAGACCCAGTACTTC
. | once | TRBJ2-7 | TRBV9 | 16 | CASSAPGNLPFYEQYF | TGTGCCAGCAGCGCCCCGGGAAACTTACCCTTCTACGAGCAGTACTTC
. | . | TRBJ2-1 | TRBV4-1 | 15 | CASSQVEIGTNEQFF | TGCGCCAGCAGCCAAGTGGAGATTGGGACCAATGAGCAGTTCTTC
. | . | TRBJ1-2 | TRBV12-3/TRBV12-4 | 14 | CASSSPDWGLGYTF | TGTGCCAGCAGTTCCCCGGACTGGGGGCTTGGCTACACCTTC
TRBD1 | . | TRBJ1-2 | TRBV29-1 | 13 | CSALDRANYGYTF | TGCAGCGCCCTGGACAGGGCCAACTATGGCTACACCTTC
TRBD1 | . | TRBJ1-2 | TRBV6-5 | 14 | CASSYSEGARGYTF | TGTGCCAGCAGTTACTCGGAGGGGGCGCGTGGCTACACCTTC
. | . | TRBJ1-1 | TRBV19 | 15 | CASSMVQGLNTEAFF | TGTGCCAGTAGTATGGTGCAGGGGTTGAACACTGAAGCTTTCTTT
. | . | TRBJ2-7 | TRBV19 | 14 | CASSISGTLYEQYF | TGTGCCAGTAGTATTTCCGGGACCCTATACGAGCAGTACTTC
TRBD1 | once | TRBJ1-1 | TRBV5-4 | 13 | CASRGETGLEAFF | TGTGCCAGCAGGGGCGAGACAGGGCTTGAAGCTTTCTTT
. | . | TRBJ2-3 | TRBV6-5 | 14 | CASSYGTFTDTQYF | TGTGCCAGCAGTTACGGGACATTCACAGATACGCAGTATTTT
. | . | TRBJ2-7 | TRBV6-5 | 13 | CASSLADYYEQYF | TGTGCCAGCAGTTTGGCAGACTACTACGAGCAGTACTTC
. | . | TRBJ2-7 | TRBV30 | 12 | CAWSVSPYEQYF | TGTGCCTGGAGTGTATCACCCTACGAGCAGTACTTC
. | . | TRBJ1-1 | TRBV9 | 16 | CASSPGTADPNTEAFF | TGTGCCAGCAGCCCAGGGACGGCAGACCCGAACACTGAAGCTTTCTTT
. | . | TRBJ2-1 | TRBV30 | 15 | CAWSVGGFSYNEQFF | TGTGCCTGGAGTGTGGGCGGATTCTCCTACAATGAGCAGTTCTTC
. | . | TRBJ2-3 | TRBV5-6 | 13 | CASSLDGGDTQYF | TGTGCCAGCAGCTTAGACGGGGGAGATACGCAGTATTTT
. | . | TRBJ1-3 | TRBV2 | 15 | CASRRGPLSGNTIYF | TGTGCCAGCAGGCGGGGACCTCTCTCTGGAAACACCATATATTTT
TRBD2 | . | TRBJ2-1 | TRBV3-1 | 15 | CASSQGGNGVHEQFF | TGTGCCAGCAGCCAGGGGGGGAACGGGGTTCATGAGCAGTTCTTC
. | . | TRBJ2-7 | TRBV7-3 | 15 | CASSLTGVSRGEQYF | TGTGCCAGCAGCTTAACTGGTGTCAGCCGAGGCGAGCAGTACTTC
. | . | TRBJ2-7 | TRBV7-9 | 15 | CASSSLGTSVYEQYF | TGTGCCAGCAGCTCACTTGGGACATCTGTCTACGAGCAGTACTTC
. | . | TRBJ2-1 | TRBV20-1 | 13 | CSAARLDYNEQFF | TGCAGTGCAGCCCGTCTAGACTACAATGAGCAGTTCTTC
. | . | TRBJ1-3 | TRBV29-1 | 12 | CSVSSSGNTIYF | TGCAGCGTATCCAGCTCTGGAAACACCATATATTTT
. | . | TRBJ1-1 | TRBV9 | 12 | CASSVGGEGAFF | TGTGCCAGCAGCGTAGGGGGGGAAGGAGCTTTCTTT
. | . | TRBJ2-1 | TRBV27 | 16 | CASSFLDSLSYNEQFF | TGTGCCAGCAGTTTCCTGGACAGCTTATCGTACAATGAGCAGTTCTTC
. | . | TRBJ1-1 | TRBV12-5 | 12 | CASGLPGTEAFF | TGTGCTAGTGGTTTGCCCGGTACTGAAGCTTTCTTT
. | . | TRBJ1-1 | TRBV10-2 | 13 | CASSVGKNTEAFF | TGCGCCAGCAGTGTTGGGAAGAACACTGAAGCTTTCTTT
. | . | TRBJ2-2 | TRBV25-1 | 15 | CASSEDGEITGELFF | TGTGCCAGCAGTGAGGACGGGGAAATCACCGGGGAGCTGTTTTTT
TRBD1 | . | TRBJ2-2 | TRBV7-8 | 16 | CASSLVGTGYSGELFF | TGTGCCAGCAGCTTAGTGGGGACAGGGTACTCCGGGGAGCTGTTTTTT
. | . | TRBJ1-3 | TRBV4-1 | 17 | CASSQVYYGLSGNTIYF | TGCGCCAGCAGCCAAGTTTATTACGGTTTATCTGGAAACACCATATATTTT